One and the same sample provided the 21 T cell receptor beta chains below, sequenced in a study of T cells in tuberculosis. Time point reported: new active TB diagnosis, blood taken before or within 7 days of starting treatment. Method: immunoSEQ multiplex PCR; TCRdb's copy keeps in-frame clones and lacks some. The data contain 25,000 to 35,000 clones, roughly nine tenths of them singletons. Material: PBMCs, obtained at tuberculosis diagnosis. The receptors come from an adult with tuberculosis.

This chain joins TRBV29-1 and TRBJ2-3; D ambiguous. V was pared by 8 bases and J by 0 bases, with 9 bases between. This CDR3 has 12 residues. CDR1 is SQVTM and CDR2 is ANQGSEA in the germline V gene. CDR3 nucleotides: TGCAGCTCCAGCGTTAGCACAGATACGCAGTATTTT. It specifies CSSSVSTDTQYF.

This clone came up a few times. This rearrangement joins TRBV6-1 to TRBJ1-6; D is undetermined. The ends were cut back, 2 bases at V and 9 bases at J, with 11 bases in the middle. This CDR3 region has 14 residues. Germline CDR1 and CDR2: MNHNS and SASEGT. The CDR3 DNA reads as TGTGCCAGCAGTGAAATCGGACTCGGTTCACCCCTCCACTTT. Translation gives CASSEIGLGSPLHF.

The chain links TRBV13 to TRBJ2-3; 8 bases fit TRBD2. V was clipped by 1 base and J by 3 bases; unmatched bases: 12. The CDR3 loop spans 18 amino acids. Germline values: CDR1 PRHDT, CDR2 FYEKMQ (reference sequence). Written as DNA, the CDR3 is TGTGCCAGCAGCTTAGAGGCCACGGGAGCGGGGGTTACAGATACGCAGTATTTT. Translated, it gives CASSLEATGAGVTDTQYF.

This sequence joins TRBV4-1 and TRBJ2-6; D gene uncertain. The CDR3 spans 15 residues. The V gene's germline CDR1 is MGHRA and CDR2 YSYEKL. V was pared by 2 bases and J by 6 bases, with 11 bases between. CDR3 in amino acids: CASSQMRLPANVLTF. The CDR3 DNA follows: TGCGCCAGCAGCCAAATGAGGCTGCCGGCCAACGTCCTGACTTTC.

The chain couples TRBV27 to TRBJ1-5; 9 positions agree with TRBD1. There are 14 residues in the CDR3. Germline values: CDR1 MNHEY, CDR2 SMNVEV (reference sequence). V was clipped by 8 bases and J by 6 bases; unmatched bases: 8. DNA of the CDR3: TGTGCCAGCGGGGGACAGGGTGTGACTCAGCCCCAGCATTTT. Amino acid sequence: CASGGQGVTQPQHF.

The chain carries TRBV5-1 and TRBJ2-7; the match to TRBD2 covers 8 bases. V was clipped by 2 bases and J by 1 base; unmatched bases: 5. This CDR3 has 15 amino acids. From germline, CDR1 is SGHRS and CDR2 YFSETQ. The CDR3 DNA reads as TGCGCCAGCAGCTTTTTAGCGGGGCAATCCTACGAGCAGTACTTC. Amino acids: CASSFLAGQSYEQYF.

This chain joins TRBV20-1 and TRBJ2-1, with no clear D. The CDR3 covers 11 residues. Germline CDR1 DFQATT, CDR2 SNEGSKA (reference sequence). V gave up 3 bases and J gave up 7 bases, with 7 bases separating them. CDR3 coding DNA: TGCAGTGCTAGGACATTGAATGAGCAGTTCTTC. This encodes CSARTLNEQFF.

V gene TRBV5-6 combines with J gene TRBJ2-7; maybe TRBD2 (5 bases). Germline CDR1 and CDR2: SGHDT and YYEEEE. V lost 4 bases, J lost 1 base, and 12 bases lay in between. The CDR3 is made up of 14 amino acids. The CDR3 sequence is CASSPDYSSYEQYF. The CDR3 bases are TGTGCCAGCAGCCCCGACTATAGTTCCTACGAGCAGTACTTC.

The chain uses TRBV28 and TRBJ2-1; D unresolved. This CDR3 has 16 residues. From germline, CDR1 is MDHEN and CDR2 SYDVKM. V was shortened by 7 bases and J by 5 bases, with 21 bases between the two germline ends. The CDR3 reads CASNGVFRSGNNEQFF. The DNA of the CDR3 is TGTGCCAGCAACGGAGTATTCCGATCCGGAAACAATGAGCAGTTCTTC.

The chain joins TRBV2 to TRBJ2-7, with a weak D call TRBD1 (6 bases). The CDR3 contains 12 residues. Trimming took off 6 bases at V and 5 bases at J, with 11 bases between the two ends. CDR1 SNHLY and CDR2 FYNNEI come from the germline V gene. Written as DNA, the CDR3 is TGTGCCAGCAGCCGGAACAGGGACGAGCAGTACTTC. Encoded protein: CASSRNRDEQYF.

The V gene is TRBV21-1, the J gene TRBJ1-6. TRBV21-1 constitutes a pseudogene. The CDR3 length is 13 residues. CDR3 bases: TGTGCCAGCAGCAAACCCCCTGAACTCAACCTCCACTTT. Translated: CASSKPPELNLHF.

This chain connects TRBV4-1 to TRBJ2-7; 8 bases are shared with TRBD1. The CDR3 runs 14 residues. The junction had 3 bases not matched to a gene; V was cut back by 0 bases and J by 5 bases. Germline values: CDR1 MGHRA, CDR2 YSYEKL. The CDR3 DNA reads TGCGCCAGCAGCCAAGAGGGCAGGGGGCACGAGCAGTACTTC. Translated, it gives CASSQEGRGHEQYF.

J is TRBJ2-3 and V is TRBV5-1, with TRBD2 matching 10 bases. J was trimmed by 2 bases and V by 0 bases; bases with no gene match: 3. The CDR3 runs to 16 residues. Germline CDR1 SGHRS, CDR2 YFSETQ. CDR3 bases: TGCGCCAGCAGCTTGGGGACTAGCGGACTCACAGATACGCAGTATTTT. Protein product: CASSLGTSGLTDTQYF.

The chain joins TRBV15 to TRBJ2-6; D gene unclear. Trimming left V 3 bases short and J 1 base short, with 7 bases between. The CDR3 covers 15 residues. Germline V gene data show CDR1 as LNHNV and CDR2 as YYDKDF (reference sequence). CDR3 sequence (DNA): TGTGCCACCAGCAGGATAGCTTCTGGGGCCAACGTCCTGACTTTC. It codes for CATSRIASGANVLTF. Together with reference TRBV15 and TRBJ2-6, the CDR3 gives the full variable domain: DAMVIQNPRYQVTQFGKPVTLSCSQTLNHNVMYWYQQKSSQAPKLLFHYYDKDFNNEADTPDNFQSRRPNTSFCFLDIRSPGLGDTAMYLCATSRIASGANVLTFGAGSRLTVL.

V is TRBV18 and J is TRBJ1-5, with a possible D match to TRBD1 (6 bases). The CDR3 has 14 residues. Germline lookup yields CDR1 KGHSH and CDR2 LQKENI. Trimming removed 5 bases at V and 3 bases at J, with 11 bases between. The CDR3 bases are TGTGCCAGCTCAATACAGGGCTTCAATCAGCCCCAGCATTTT. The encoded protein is CASSIQGFNQPQHF.

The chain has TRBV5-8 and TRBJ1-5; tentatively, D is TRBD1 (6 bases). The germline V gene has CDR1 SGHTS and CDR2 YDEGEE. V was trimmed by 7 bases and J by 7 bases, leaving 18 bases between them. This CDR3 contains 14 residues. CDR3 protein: CASPLRGGGQPQHF. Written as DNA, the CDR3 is TGTGCCAGCCCCCTGAGGGGGGGAGGGCAGCCCCAGCATTTT.

The CDR3 region has the DNA TGTGCCAGCAGCACCACCCTTGGACACTCCACCTACGAGCAGTACTTC. It specifies CASSTTLGHSTYEQYF. The gene calls are TRBV27 and TRBJ2-7; tentative D call: TRBD1 (5 bases). The CDR3 is 16 residues long. Between the trimmed V and J ends, which lost 6 bases and 2 bases, there was a span of 20 bases. Per germline, CDR1 MNHEY and CDR2 SMNVEV (reference sequence).

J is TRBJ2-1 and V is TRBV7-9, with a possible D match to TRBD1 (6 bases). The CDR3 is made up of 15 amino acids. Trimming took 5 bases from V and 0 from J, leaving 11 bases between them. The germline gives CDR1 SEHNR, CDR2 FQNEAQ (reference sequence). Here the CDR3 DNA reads TGTGCCAGCAGCCCGGCGGACAGCTCCTACAATGAGCAGTTCTTC. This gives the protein CASSPADSSYNEQFF.

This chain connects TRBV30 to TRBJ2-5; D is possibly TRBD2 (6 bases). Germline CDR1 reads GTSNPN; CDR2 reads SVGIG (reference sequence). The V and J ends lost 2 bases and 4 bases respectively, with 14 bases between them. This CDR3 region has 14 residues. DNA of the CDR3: TGTGCCTGGAGTCCCCAAGTGGGGGGAGAGACCCAGTACTTC. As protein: CAWSPQVGGETQYF.

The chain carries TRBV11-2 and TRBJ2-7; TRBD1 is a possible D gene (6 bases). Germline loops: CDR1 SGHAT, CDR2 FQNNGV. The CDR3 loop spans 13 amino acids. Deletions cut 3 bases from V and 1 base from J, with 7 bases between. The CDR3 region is CASSFGQSYEQYF. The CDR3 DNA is TGTGCCAGCAGCTTCGGACAGTCCTACGAGCAGTACTTC. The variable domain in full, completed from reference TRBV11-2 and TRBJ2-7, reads EAGVAQSPRYKIIEKRQSVAFWCNPISGHATLYWYQQILGQGPKLLIQFQNNGVVDDSQLPKDRFSAERLKGVDSTLKIQPAKLEDSAVYLCASSFGQSYEQYFGPGTRLTVT.

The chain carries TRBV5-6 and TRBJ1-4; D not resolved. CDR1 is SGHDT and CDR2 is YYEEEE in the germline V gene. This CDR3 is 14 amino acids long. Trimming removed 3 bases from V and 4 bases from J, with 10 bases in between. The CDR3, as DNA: TGTGCCAGCAGCTCAGAGGGTCATAATGAAAAACTGTTTTTT. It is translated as CASSSEGHNEKLFF.